One sample yielded the 15 T cell receptor beta chains listed below, sequenced in a study of graft-versus-host responses after intestinal transplantation. Produced via immunoSEQ multiplex PCR; TCRdb's table is partial and in-frame only. The table includes roughly 97,000 clones, 80% to 95% detected once. The specimen comprised PBMCs, sampled 450 to 480 days after intestinal transplant. These receptors were collected from a human patient who received an intestinal transplant, so some T cells may come from the graft donor.

The J gene is TRBJ1-5, the V gene TRBV19; D is uncertain. There are 16 residues in the CDR3. Germline CDR1 reads LNHDA; CDR2 reads SQIVND (reference sequence). V lost 6 bases, J lost 5 bases, and 20 bases lay in between. The CDR3 protein is CASRTKQGVVHQPQHF. The CDR3 DNA is TGTGCCAGTAGGACAAAACAAGGAGTAGTTCATCAGCCCCAGCATTTT.

The chain joins TRBV5-4 to TRBJ2-3; TRBD2 matches at 13 bases. Looked up from germline, CDR1 is SGHNT and CDR2 is YYREEE (reference sequence). The CDR3 sequence is 14 residues long. V was pared by 0 bases and J by 15 bases, with 7 bases of the junction left unmatched. CDR3 residues: CASSLAGLAGEVYF. In DNA form, the CDR3 reads TGTGCCAGCAGCTTGGCCGGACTAGCGGGGGAGGTATATTTT.

The J gene is TRBJ1-3, the V gene TRBV7-9, with D possibly matching TRBD1 (5 bases). Per germline, CDR1 SEHNR and CDR2 FQNEAQ (reference sequence). The CDR3 contains 13 residues. Trimming shortened V by 5 bases and J by 3 bases, and 8 bases separated the two germline ends. CDR3 nucleotides: TGTGCCAGCAGCCCCCAGGGTGGAAACACCATATATTTT. Its translation is CASSPQGGNTIYF. Filled out from reference TRBV7-9 and TRBJ1-3, the complete variable domain reads DTGVSQNPRHKITKRGQNVTFRCDPISEHNRLYWYRQTLGQGPEFLTYFQNEAQLEKSRLLSDRFSAERPKGSFSTLEIQRTEQGDSAMYLCASSPQGGNTIYFGEGSWLTVV.

The rearrangement uses TRBV14 and TRBJ2-7, with a weak D call TRBD1 (6 bases). Trimming cost V 0 bases and J 1 base, with 16 bases left between them. There are 17 residues in the CDR3. Germline V CDR1 and CDR2: SGHDN, FVKESK. The CDR3 is CASSQDTETGISYEQYF. CDR3 DNA sequence: TGTGCCAGCAGCCAAGATACGGAGACAGGTATATCCTACGAGCAGTACTTC.

The chain recombines TRBV5-4 with TRBJ2-5; D could derive from TRBD1 or TRBD2 (5 bases each). Germline V CDR1 and CDR2: SGHNT, YYREEE (reference sequence). The CDR3 contains 15 residues. Trimming took off 0 bases at V and 4 bases at J, with 13 bases between the two ends. The CDR3 here is CASSLVGDGRETQYF. The CDR3 DNA reads as TGTGCCAGCAGCTTGGTCGGGGACGGACGAGAGACCCAGTACTTC.

This sequence joins TRBV2 and TRBJ1-2, with a tentative D call TRBD1 (6 bases). Trimming stripped 6 bases from V and 4 bases from J, with 24 bases between. This CDR3 is built from 17 residues. Germline V lookup: CDR1 SNHLY, CDR2 FYNNEI. CDR3 region: CASRLTPGTPYFYGYTF. The CDR3 region has the DNA TGTGCCAGCAGACTTACACCCGGGACACCCTACTTCTATGGCTACACCTTC.

This chain uses TRBV6-1 with TRBJ2-7, with D perhaps TRBD1 (6 bases). This CDR3 is 15 amino acids long. V was clipped by 0 bases and J by 7 bases, with 16 bases between them. Germline CDR1 reads MNHNS; CDR2 reads SASEGT. The CDR3 sequence: CASSEAVGRGWEQYF. The CDR3 nucleotides read TGTGCCAGCAGTGAAGCGGTAGGCAGGGGATGGGAGCAGTACTTC.

The chain is built from TRBV5-1 and TRBJ2-7; D is uncertain. This CDR3 contains 16 residues. V lost 4 bases to trimming and J lost 0 bases, with 17 bases between them. Germline CDR1 reads SGHRS; CDR2 reads YFSETQ. For the CDR3, the DNA is TGCGCCAGCAGCCCCTTTGGGCCCGGCGGCTCCTACGAGCAGTACTTC. This sequence encodes CASSPFGPGGSYEQYF.

This clone appeared a few times. The V call is TRBV7-9, the J call TRBJ2-6; 8 nucleotides align to TRBD1. Germline V gene lookup returns CDR1 SEHNR and CDR2 FQNEAQ (reference sequence). This CDR3 has 15 residues. J lost 4 bases, V lost 3 bases, and 2 bases had no gene match. CDR3 nucleotide sequence: TGTGCCAGCAGCTTGACAGGGGTCGGGGCCAACGTCCTGACTTTC. It translates to CASSLTGVGANVLTF.

As concerns this clone: Mismatch with germline at one junction end may stem from a read error. The chain links TRBV7-6 to TRBJ1-1; possibly TRBD1 for D (5 bases). Germline V lookup: CDR1 SGHVS, CDR2 FNYEAQ. The length of the CDR3 is 15 residues. The CDR3: CASSFGWGVNTEAFF. CDR3 nucleotide sequence: TGTGCCAGCAGCTTTGGGTGGGGGGTGAATACTGAAGCTTTCTTT.

The chain recombines TRBV5-1 with TRBJ2-7; tentative D call: TRBD1 (5 bases). This CDR3 spans 14 amino acids. V was cut by 2 bases and J by 4 bases, with 13 bases left in between. CDR1 is SGHRS and CDR2 is YFSETQ in the germline V gene. CDR3 residues: CASSFKGLVYEQYF. CDR3 in DNA: TGCGCCAGCAGCTTTAAGGGGCTCGTTTACGAGCAGTACTTC.

The V and J genes are TRBV7-8 and TRBJ2-5, with D perhaps TRBD2 (5 bases). Per germline, CDR1 SGHVS and CDR2 FQNEAQ. Trimming shortened V by 2 bases and J by 2 bases, and 12 bases separated the two germline ends. This CDR3 is 15 amino acids long. The CDR3 DNA sequence: TGTGCCAGCAGCTTAAATCACGGGATGCAAGAGACCCAGTACTTC. Amino acids: CASSLNHGMQETQYF.

This clone was recorded a few times. The DNA of the CDR3 is TGCGCCAGCAGTGAACGGACAGGAGTTGGGCAGTACTTC. Its translation: CASSERTGVGQYF. The chain recombines TRBV10-1 with TRBJ2-7, with 7 positions matching TRBD1. The germline gives CDR1 WNHNN, CDR2 SYGVQD (reference sequence). The J segment lost 9 bases and the V segment lost 3 bases, leaving 8 bases of the junction unmatched. The CDR3 has 13 residues.

V and J are TRBV5-4 and TRBJ1-2; no definite D call. Germline assignment: CDR1 SGHNT and CDR2 YYREEE (reference sequence). The V end was cut by 1 base, the J end by 4 bases, with 11 bases between. The CDR3 is made up of 14 amino acids. Written as DNA, the CDR3 is TGTGCCAGCAGCTTGATGGCGGCTATCTATGGCTACACCTTC. The encoded protein is CASSLMAAIYGYTF.

The DNA of the CDR3 is TGTGCCAGCAGCCCGCCGGGGGACAGGGGGCGGGAGACCCAGTACTTC. This sequence encodes CASSPPGDRGRETQYF. The chain employs TRBV5-4 and TRBJ2-5; 12 bases agree with TRBD1. The germline V gene has CDR1 SGHNT and CDR2 YYREEE (reference sequence). The V gene end was trimmed by 4 bases and the J gene end by 5 bases; junction bases not matched to a gene: 9. This CDR3 is 16 amino acids long. The whole variable domain, filled in from reference TRBV5-4 and TRBJ2-5, reads ETGVTQSPTHLIKTRGQQVTLRCSSQSGHNTVSWYQQALGQGPQFIFQYYREEENGRGNFPPRFSGLQFPNYSSELNVNALELDDSALYLCASSPPGDRGRETQYFGPGTRLLVL.